These 12 T cell receptor beta chains came from one sample sequenced in a study of T cell responses to AZD1222 COVID-19 vaccine. Profiling relied on immunoSEQ multiplex PCR, and the TCRdb table lists in-frame clones only, not all of them. The data hold 110,000 to 150,000 clones, with 70% to 90% observed a single time. The source was peripheral blood, collected on day 0 of AZD1222 vaccination. The receptor source for this set is an adult in good health.

This sequence joins TRBV6-5 and TRBJ2-7; no definite D call. Trimming removed 2 bases from V and 1 base from J, with 12 bases in between. The germline CDR1 and CDR2 sequences are MNHEY and SVGAGI. This CDR3 has 15 amino acids. DNA of the CDR3: TGTGCCAGCAGTTACGGGGTTCCGACGTCCTACGAGCAGTACTTC. Protein sequence: CASSYGVPTSYEQYF.

This clone was observed a single time. The J gene is TRBJ1-6, the V gene TRBV19; the D is unclear. V dropped 8 bases and J dropped 7 bases, with 12 bases sitting between them. The germline V gene has CDR1 LNHDA and CDR2 SQIVND (reference sequence). There are 13 residues in the CDR3. The CDR3 DNA follows: TGTGCCAGTCGCGCGGTGATGAATTCACCCCTCCACTTT. This gives the protein CASRAVMNSPLHF.

This chain uses TRBV5-1 with TRBJ2-2, with 7 positions matching TRBD1. The germline V gene has CDR1 SGHRS and CDR2 YFSETQ. Trimming took 0 bases from V and 4 from J; bases not matched to a gene: 6. CDR3 length: 16 amino acids. The CDR3 reads CASSLAGTVGTGELFF. The CDR3 bases are TGCGCCAGCAGCTTGGCCGGGACAGTGGGCACCGGGGAGCTGTTTTTT.

The V call is TRBV5-1, the J call TRBJ2-1; D possibly corresponds to TRBD2 (6 bases). This CDR3 contains 19 residues. Germline loops: CDR1 SGHRS, CDR2 YFSETQ. With 4 bases removed from V and 4 bases from J, the gap between germline ends came to 27 bases. Here the CDR3 DNA reads TGCGCCAGCAGCACCCGACCCCGGGGGATTCTGAACATGTACAATGAGCAGTTCTTC. Amino acid sequence: CASSTRPRGILNMYNEQFF.

This clone is a singleton in its sample. The chain carries TRBV2 and TRBJ2-3; D not resolved. CDR3 length: 13 residues. The germline gives CDR1 SNHLY, CDR2 FYNNEI. Trimming pared 8 bases from V and 6 bases from J, leaving 15 bases between. DNA for the CDR3: TGTGCCAGCTTAGCAATTCCTCCCGATACGCAGTATTTT. Translating gives CASLAIPPDTQYF.

The chain uses TRBV10-3 and TRBJ2-7; 7 bases are shared with TRBD1. The junction had 7 bases not matched to a gene; V was cut back by 6 bases and J by 2 bases. The CDR3 consists of 14 residues. CDR1 is ENHRY, CDR2 SYGVKD, per germline. The CDR3 DNA is TGTGCCATCAGATTAGACAGGGCACCCTACGAGCAGTACTTC. Amino acids: CAIRLDRAPYEQYF.

CDR3 DNA: TGCGCCTCCGCTCCTTTACCCACAGATACGCAGTATTTT. Translating gives CASAPLPTDTQYF. J is TRBJ2-3 and V is TRBV10-1; D gene unclear. The CDR3 loop spans 13 amino acids. V was cut by 11 bases and J by 2 bases, with 14 bases left in between. The V gene's germline CDR1 is WNHNN and CDR2 SYGVQD (reference sequence).

The chain couples TRBV6-1 to TRBJ2-7; D is unresolved. The V gene's germline CDR1 is MNHNS and CDR2 SASEGT. V lost 3 bases, J lost 4 bases, and 4 bases lay in between. This CDR3 region has 11 residues. The CDR3 reads CASSDSYEQYF. CDR3 coding DNA: TGTGCCAGCAGTGATTCGTACGAGCAGTACTTC.

This chain connects TRBV11-3 to TRBJ2-7; D remains ambiguous. Trimming took off 5 bases at V and 2 bases at J, with 10 bases between the two ends. The CDR3 loop spans 13 amino acids. Looked up from germline, CDR1 is SGHNT and CDR2 is YENEEA. CDR3 nucleotide sequence: TGTGCCAGCAGCCCCCGTTCTACCTACGAGCAGTACTTC. Its protein is CASSPRSTYEQYF.

This chain connects TRBV7-9 to TRBJ2-7; a possible D gene is TRBD1 (6 bases). CDR1 is SEHNR, CDR2 FQNEAQ, per germline (reference sequence). The CDR3 extends over 17 amino acids. V was pared by 5 bases and J by 0 bases, with 20 bases between. The chain's CDR3 is CASSPQLMGHDSYEQYF. The CDR3 DNA follows: TGTGCCAGCAGCCCCCAGCTGATGGGACACGACTCCTACGAGCAGTACTTC.

J is TRBJ2-3 and V is TRBV6-5, with D unclear. The CDR3 runs 14 residues. Per the germline V gene, CDR1 is MNHEY and CDR2 is SVGAGI. V was cut by 3 bases and J by 4 bases, with 11 bases left in between. CDR3 DNA: TGTGCCAGCAGTTATGCCGTTGGTGCAGATACGCAGTATTTT. Amino acids: CASSYAVGADTQYF.

In nucleotides, the CDR3 is TGTGCCTTAAAGCAGATGGGCTTGGGCGAGCAGTACTTC. Protein product: CALKQMGLGEQYF. The chain combines TRBV25-1 with TRBJ2-7; D not resolved. Trimming left V 11 bases short and J 6 bases short, with 20 bases between. Germline lookup yields CDR1 MGHDK and CDR2 SYGVNS. The CDR3 loop spans 13 amino acids.